This entry concerns a single T cell receptor beta chain. The entry originates in a study of blood T cell repertoires in COVID-19. Overall study: The samples span acute and convalescent COVID-19 from the United States, Italy and Spain. From T cells, B-cell-depleted T cells, or PBMCs came the material, which was cDNA or gDNA.

Germline-derived CDR1 and CDR2 are SNHLY and FYNNEI. With 9 bases clipped from V and 3 bases from J, the junction kept 17 bases outside the gene matches. CDR3 length: 18 residues. Assay: immunoSEQ multiplex PCR; the TCRdb copy retains only in-frame clones and omits some. The table lists a few hundred thousand clones, about 88% of them singletons. This clonotype was sampled from a woman aged 55-75 years with acute or convalescent COVID-19. Sample: peripheral blood. This chain uses TRBV2 with TRBJ2-1, with 10 bases fitting TRBD1. CDR3 sequence reads: CARDPLPAGTGVYNEQFF. CDR3 coding DNA: TGTGCCAGAGACCCGTTACCCGCCGGGACAGGGGTCTACAATGAGCAGTTCTTC. Based on the CDR3 plus reference TRBV2 and TRBJ2-1, the full variable domain is EPEVTQTPSHQVTQMGQEVILRCVPISNHLYFYWYRQILGQKVEFLVSFYNNEISEKSEIFDDQFSVERPDGSNFTLKIRSTKLEDSAMYFCARDPLPAGTGVYNEQFFGPGTRLTVL.